The entry below gives a single T cell receptor beta chain sequence along with its context. This clonotype was seen a few times. Its antigen is currently not known. No clone much larger than this one lies a single base away; base qualities are absent. Library generation was performed with PCR. TCRdb names Illumina HiSeq 2500 as the instrument used. Unique molecular identifiers were incorporated into TCR beta cDNA libraries to reduce PCR and sequencing biases. Every 1 to 10 million input T cells yielded approximately 500,000 cDNA molecules, meaning each molecule approximated one T cell. The patient libraries were prepared and sequenced with the same protocol used for the earlier healthy control dataset. Samples belonging to the same batch were prepared together, multiplexed and sequenced on a shared HiSeq lane. Regarding the original processing steps: Raw barcoded reads were processed with MIGEC, and single-read molecular identifier groups were discarded before consensus assembly and CDR3 extraction. Clonotype tables were post-analysed with VDJtools, and diversity was normalized by down-sampling all datasets to the smallest sample size. To correct batch-related cross-sample contamination, repertoire overlap clustering matched CDR3 amino acid sequences but not nucleotide sequences. In-frame beta chains were kept once TCRdb had trimmed the public reads at Q25 with fastp and called clones with MiXCR. Every distinct CDR3 protein forms one entry, paired with its most common genes and DNA. These V and J calls originate from TCRdb's pipeline instead of the authors' own analysis. The sample table holds 550,000 to 700,000 distinct CDR3 sequences, of which around 44% were seen once. The biggest ten clones account for under 2% of the sample.

This sample stems from a study of post-analysis software for immune sequencing data (dated by TCRdb to about 2015). Some background on the complete study: Disease courses on record covered relapsing-remitting, secondary progressive and progressive-relapsing multiple sclerosis, though some patients had no subtype annotation. The patient repertoires were set against 11 previously published healthy control repertoires from donors whose ages ranged from about 6 to 26 years. A subset of samples was prepared in parallel using single-end sample barcoding, then pooled and co-amplified after Illumina adapter ligation. What the work shows at the level of the full study, not this receptor alone: Direct clustering with F measure showed strong co-clustering of samples prepared in the same batch, prompting a batch-effect correction. Significantly lower normalized Chao1 diversity was found in multiple sclerosis patients than in controls, suggesting substantial peripheral T-cell clonal expansion. Roughly 5 TRBV segments, including TRBV5-6, TRBV5-1 and TRBV20-1, were significantly more frequent in patients than controls. The control group was slightly older than the multiple sclerosis patient group.

To demonstrate the VDJtools post-analysis software, TCR beta repertoires were profiled from the peripheral blood of over ten young patients with multiple sclerosis. The patients with multiple sclerosis were children and adolescents between about 6 and 15 years of age. Inclusive of the bounding cysteine and phenylalanine, the CDR3 is 12 residues long. Solely the CDR3 DNA is kept, with 36 bases framed from the first base. Via the germline V gene, CDR1 is MDHEN and CDR2 SYDVKM. At the junction V is shortened by 8 bases and J by 2 bases, with 9 bases in between. The TCR was taken from a girl aged 5-17 years with multiple sclerosis. The sequenced sample consisted of blood. Here the chain combines TRBV28 and TRBJ2-5, with the D gene not clear enough to name. The CDR3 protein sequence reads: CASRPRQETQYF. In nucleotides, the sequence is TGTGCCAGCCGTCCACGACAAGAGACCCAGTACTTC.